These 8 T cell receptor beta chains were sequenced from one sample in a study of blood T cell repertoires in COVID-19. Only in-frame clones appear in the TCRdb table, and some are missing; sequencing was by immunoSEQ multiplex PCR. The top ten hold about 1.2% of the sample, which has roughly 330,000 clones, approximately 82% seen once. Sequencing input: peripheral blood. The receptors here all came from a woman in her 50s with acute or convalescent COVID-19.

CDR3 bases: TGTGCCAGTAGTGTGTCCGGGACAAGAGCTGGCTACACCTTC. Protein sequence: CASSVSGTRAGYTF. J is TRBJ1-2 and V is TRBV19; tentatively, D is TRBD1 (6 bases). The CDR3 runs to 14 residues. Germline V gene data show CDR1 as LNHDA and CDR2 as SQIVND (reference sequence). V lost 5 bases and J lost 7, with 17 bases in between.

The chain is built from TRBV5-1 and TRBJ1-4; D is perhaps TRBD1 (5 bases). Germline CDR1 reads SGHRS; CDR2 reads YFSETQ. CDR3 length equals 15 residues. Trimming shortened V by 5 bases and J by 3 bases, and 14 bases separated the two germline ends. CDR3 in amino acids: CASRISGTSNEKLFF. CDR3 nucleotides: TGCGCCAGCAGGATTTCCGGGACTTCTAATGAAAAACTGTTTTTT.

V is TRBV2 and J is TRBJ1-4; perhaps TRBD1 as D (6 bases). The CDR3 runs 14 residues. Germline loops: CDR1 SNHLY, CDR2 FYNNEI. V shed 6 bases and J shed 4 bases, with 12 bases lying between them. Here the CDR3 reads CASRRAGVNEKLFF. The CDR3 DNA reads as TGTGCCAGCAGGAGGGCAGGGGTTAATGAAAAACTGTTTTTT. Together with reference TRBV2 and TRBJ1-4, the CDR3 gives the full variable domain: EPEVTQTPSHQVTQMGQEVILRCVPISNHLYFYWYRQILGQKVEFLVSFYNNEISEKSEIFDDQFSVERPDGSNFTLKIRSTKLEDSAMYFCASRRAGVNEKLFFGSGTQLSVL.

V is TRBV19 and J is TRBJ2-1, with 13 nucleotides matching TRBD2. Trimming took 5 bases from V and 10 from J; bases not matched to a gene: 8. The CDR3 is 15 residues long. Looked up from germline, CDR1 is LNHDA and CDR2 is SQIVND (reference sequence). CDR3 sequence: CASSQLAGGDREQFF. DNA for the CDR3: TGTGCCAGTAGTCAACTAGCGGGGGGGGATCGGGAGCAGTTCTTC.

This chain connects TRBV27 to TRBJ1-1, with a weak D call TRBD1 (6 bases). Germline V gives CDR1 MNHEY, CDR2 SMNVEV (reference sequence). Trimming removed 6 bases from V and 6 bases from J, with 11 bases in between. This CDR3 is 12 amino acids long. In DNA form, the CDR3 reads TGTGCCAGCAGCCGTGACAGGTCTGAAGCTTTCTTT. Encoded protein: CASSRDRSEAFF.

This chain links TRBV5-1 with TRBJ1-4; 9 nucleotides line up with TRBD1. The trim removed 1 base at V and 8 bases at J, leaving 3 bases unmatched. Germline CDR1 is SGHRS and CDR2 is YFSETQ. The CDR3 has 14 residues. CDR3 sequence reads: CASSLQTGGEKLFF. CDR3 nucleotide sequence: TGCGCCAGCAGCTTGCAGACAGGGGGGGAAAAACTGTTTTTT.

The V call is TRBV5-4, the J call TRBJ2-5; 13 positions agree with TRBD2. Per germline, CDR1 SGHNT and CDR2 YYREEE (reference sequence). The V segment lost 7 bases and the J segment 2 bases; nucleotides outside the gene matches: 5. This CDR3 region has 15 residues. CDR3 region: CASGTSGMGQETQYF. CDR3 DNA sequence: TGTGCCAGCGGGACTAGCGGGATGGGGCAAGAGACCCAGTACTTC.

The chain is built from TRBV7-2 and TRBJ1-1, with D tentatively TRBD1 (5 bases). V lost 5 bases to trimming and J lost 1 base, with 11 bases between them. This CDR3 contains 14 residues. Germline CDR1 and CDR2: SGHTA and FQGNSA. CDR3 in amino acids: CASSQQQENTEAFF. The CDR3 nucleotides read TGTGCCAGCAGCCAACAACAGGAGAACACTGAAGCTTTCTTT.